These T cell receptor beta chains were read from a single sample in a study of post-analysis software for immune sequencing data. TCRdb re-called the PCR reads through MiXCR, storing one row per CDR3 protein. The table shows 800,000 to 950,000 distinct CDR3 sequences, with about 50% occurring only once. The material sequenced was blood. Receptors were obtained from a girl aged 10 to 17 with multiple sclerosis. CDR3s leave out the opening cysteine and the closing phenylalanine or tryptophan. Each record gives: V gene, J gene, CDR3 protein.

V gene: TRBV7-3
J gene: TRBJ2-3
CDR3 protein: ASSSNGLFTDTQY

V gene: TRBV15
J gene: TRBJ2-3
CDR3 protein: ATSFHSTDTQY

V gene: TRBV7-2
J gene: TRBJ2-1
CDR3 protein: ASSFERNEQF

V gene: TRBV7-9
J gene: TRBJ2-3
CDR3 protein: VSSLAQTSGLTDTQY

V gene: TRBV29-1
J gene: TRBJ1-1
CDR3 protein: SVSGGINTEAF

V gene: TRBV7-7
J gene: NA
CDR3 protein: ASSLRGREETQY

V gene: TRBV27
J gene: TRBJ1-6
CDR3 protein: ASSLFETNTSPLH

V gene: TRBV19
J gene: TRBJ2-1
CDR3 protein: ASSARLANSHNEQF

V gene: TRBV4-1
J gene: TRBJ2-5
CDR3 protein: ASSQSRQGVQETQY

V gene: TRBV12-3/TRBV12-4
J gene: TRBJ2-1
CDR3 protein: ASSLMAGTASNEQF

V gene: TRBV7-8
J gene: TRBJ2-5
CDR3 protein: ASSSAGTPGETRY

V gene: TRBV20-1
J gene: TRBJ2-3
CDR3 protein: SASGTIDRQY

V gene: TRBV29-1
J gene: TRBJ2-3
CDR3 protein: SVVGGGCSTDTQY

V gene: TRBV5-1
J gene: TRBJ2-1
CDR3 protein: ASTTGLAGDSSYNEQF

V gene: TRBV14
J gene: TRBJ2-7
CDR3 protein: ASSQVLSHREQY

V gene: TRBV7-9
J gene: TRBJ2-1
CDR3 protein: ASSSPRPAGGDGNEQF

V gene: TRBV6-2/TRBV6-3
J gene: TRBJ2-1
CDR3 protein: ASNFKQGALLNEQF

V gene: TRBV29-1
J gene: TRBJ2-7
CDR3 protein: SVSGGLAGESYNEQY

V gene: TRBV7-8
J gene: TRBJ2-4
CDR3 protein: ASSLFQRDDIQY

V gene: TRBV10-3
J gene: NA
CDR3 protein: AISEGTGYYEQY

V gene: TRBV2
J gene: TRBJ2-3
CDR3 protein: ASSEWDRGTDTQY

V gene: TRBV7-2
J gene: TRBJ1-2
CDR3 protein: ASSLALGWSGYT

V gene: TRBV11-2
J gene: TRBJ2-7
CDR3 protein: ASGLVGQGPHEQY

V gene: TRBV6-4
J gene: TRBJ1-5
CDR3 protein: ASSLQGGKGQPQH

V gene: TRBV6-1
J gene: TRBJ1-1
CDR3 protein: ASITLGTGNTEAF

V gene: TRBV19
J gene: TRBJ2-3
CDR3 protein: ASSRRGRMADTQY

V gene: TRBV9
J gene: TRBJ1-1
CDR3 protein: ASSVQGTFGTEAF

V gene: TRBV20-1
J gene: TRBJ2-3
CDR3 protein: SARDQGRGGPDTQY

V gene: TRBV10-3
J gene: TRBJ2-5
CDR3 protein: AISSDVGGETQY

V gene: TRBV20-1
J gene: TRBJ1-2
CDR3 protein: SARDRAGAGYGYT

V gene: TRBV7-3
J gene: TRBJ1-1
CDR3 protein: ASSLISLTEKNTEAF

V gene: TRBV6-5
J gene: TRBJ2-7
CDR3 protein: ASSYGTSGTLYEQY

V gene: TRBV14
J gene: TRBJ2-1
CDR3 protein: ASSQAGTGSYNEQF

V gene: TRBV18
J gene: TRBJ2-7
CDR3 protein: ASSPQTGIVYEQY

V gene: TRBV29-1
J gene: TRBJ1-2
CDR3 protein: SVEPGSREYGYT

V gene: TRBV14
J gene: TRBJ2-7
CDR3 protein: ASSQGPGEQY

V gene: TRBV20-1
J gene: TRBJ1-5
CDR3 protein: GAGTGGSQPQH